This T cell receptor (beta chain) comes out of a study of T cell responses to AZD1222 COVID-19 vaccine. Measured with immunoSEQ multiplex PCR; TCRdb has only the in-frame clones, and not every one. The sample has 110,000 to 150,000 clones; approximately 91% are singletons. The V end lost 2 bases, the J end lost 1 base, and 8 bases lay between the germline ends. CDR3 length: 15 amino acids. Germline CDR1 and CDR2: KGHDR and SFDVKD. Second-dose intervals near 4 or 12 weeks were combined. Sample: peripheral blood, taken 28 days after the second AZD1222 dose. The sequence was collected from an adult who received the AZD1222 COVID-19 vaccine. V usage is TRBV24-1 and J usage is TRBJ1-5; D call uncertain. CDR3 DNA: TGTGCCACCAGTGATTCTTCACAAAGCAATCAGCCCCAGCATTTT. Translated, it gives CATSDSSQSNQPQHF.